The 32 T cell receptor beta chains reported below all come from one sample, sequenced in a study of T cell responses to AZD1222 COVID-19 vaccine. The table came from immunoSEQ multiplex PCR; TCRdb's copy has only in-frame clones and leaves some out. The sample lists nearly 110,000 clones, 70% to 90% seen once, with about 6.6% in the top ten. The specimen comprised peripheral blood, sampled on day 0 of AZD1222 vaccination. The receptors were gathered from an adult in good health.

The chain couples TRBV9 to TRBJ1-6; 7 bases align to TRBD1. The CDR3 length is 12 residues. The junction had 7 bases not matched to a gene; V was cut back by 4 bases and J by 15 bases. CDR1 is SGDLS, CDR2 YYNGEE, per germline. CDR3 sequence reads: CASSLGGTVLHF. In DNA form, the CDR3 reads TGTGCCAGCAGCCTAGGGGGGACAGTCCTCCACTTT.

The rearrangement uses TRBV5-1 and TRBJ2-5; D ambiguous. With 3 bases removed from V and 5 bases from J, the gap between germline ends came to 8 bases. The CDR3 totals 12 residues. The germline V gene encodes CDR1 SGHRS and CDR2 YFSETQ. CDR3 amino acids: CASSYSWETQYF. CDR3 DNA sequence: TGCGCCAGCAGCTACTCGTGGGAGACCCAGTACTTC.

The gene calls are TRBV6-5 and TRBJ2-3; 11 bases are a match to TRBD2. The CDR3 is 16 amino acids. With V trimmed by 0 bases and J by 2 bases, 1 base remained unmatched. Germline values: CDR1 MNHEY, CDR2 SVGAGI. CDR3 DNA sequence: TGTGCCAGCAGTTACTCTAGCGGGAGGGCCACAGATACGCAGTATTTT. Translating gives CASSYSSGRATDTQYF.

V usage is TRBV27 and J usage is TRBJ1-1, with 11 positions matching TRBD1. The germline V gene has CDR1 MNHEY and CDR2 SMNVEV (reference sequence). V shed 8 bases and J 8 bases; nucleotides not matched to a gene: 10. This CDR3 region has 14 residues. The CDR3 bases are TGTGCCAGCGGATCTACGGACAGGGGGCCGGAAGCTTTCTTT. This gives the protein CASGSTDRGPEAFF.

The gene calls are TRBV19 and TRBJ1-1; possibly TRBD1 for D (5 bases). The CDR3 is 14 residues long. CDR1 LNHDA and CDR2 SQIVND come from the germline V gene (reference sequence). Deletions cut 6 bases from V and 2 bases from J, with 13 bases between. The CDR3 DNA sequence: TGTGCCAGTAGCTTGGGCAGGGATAACACTGAAGCTTTCTTT. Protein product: CASSLGRDNTEAFF.

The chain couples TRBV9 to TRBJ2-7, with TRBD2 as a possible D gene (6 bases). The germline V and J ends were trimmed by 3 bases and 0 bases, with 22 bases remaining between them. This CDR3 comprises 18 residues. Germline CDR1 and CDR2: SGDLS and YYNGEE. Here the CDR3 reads CASSGNSLGGPSSYEQYF. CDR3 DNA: TGTGCCAGCAGCGGTAACTCCCTCGGGGGTCCAAGCTCCTACGAGCAGTACTTC.

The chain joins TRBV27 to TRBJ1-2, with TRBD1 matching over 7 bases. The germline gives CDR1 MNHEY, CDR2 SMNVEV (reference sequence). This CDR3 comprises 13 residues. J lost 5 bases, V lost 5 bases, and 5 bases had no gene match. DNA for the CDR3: TGTGCCAGCAGTCCGGGACAGACTTATGGCTACACCTTC. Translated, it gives CASSPGQTYGYTF.

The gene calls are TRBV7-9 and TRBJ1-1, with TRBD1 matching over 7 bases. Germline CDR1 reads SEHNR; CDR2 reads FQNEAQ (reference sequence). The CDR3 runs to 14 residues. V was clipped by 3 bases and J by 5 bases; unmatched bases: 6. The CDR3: CASSFAGGGTEAFF. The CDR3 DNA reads TGTGCCAGCAGCTTCGCAGGGGGTGGGACTGAAGCTTTCTTT.

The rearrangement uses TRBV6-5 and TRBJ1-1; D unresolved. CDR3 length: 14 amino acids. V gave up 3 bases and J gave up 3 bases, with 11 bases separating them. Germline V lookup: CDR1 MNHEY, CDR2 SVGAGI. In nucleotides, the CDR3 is TGTGCCAGCAGTTATAGACACCAACACACTGAAGCTTTCTTT. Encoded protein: CASSYRHQHTEAFF.

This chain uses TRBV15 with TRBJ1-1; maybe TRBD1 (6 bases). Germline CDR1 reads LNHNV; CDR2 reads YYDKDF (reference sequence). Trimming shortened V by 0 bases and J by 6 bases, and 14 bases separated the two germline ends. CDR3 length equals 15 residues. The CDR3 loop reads CATSRETGAWAEAFF. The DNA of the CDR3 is TGTGCCACCAGCAGAGAGACGGGGGCCTGGGCTGAAGCTTTCTTT.

The CDR3, as DNA: TGTGCCACCAGTGGGGACCGAACCTACGAGCAGTACTTC. It is translated as CATSGDRTYEQYF. The J gene is TRBJ2-7, the V gene TRBV24-1; D tentatively reads TRBD1 or TRBD2 (5 bases each). CDR1 is KGHDR, CDR2 SFDVKD, per germline. The V gene lost 5 bases and the J gene lost 2 bases, with 9 bases spanning the gap. There are 13 residues in the CDR3.

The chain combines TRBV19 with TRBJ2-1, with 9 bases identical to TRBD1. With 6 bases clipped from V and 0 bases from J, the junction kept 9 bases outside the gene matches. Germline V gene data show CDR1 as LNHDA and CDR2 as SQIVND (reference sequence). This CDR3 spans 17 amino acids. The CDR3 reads CASSKGQGPGSYNEQFF. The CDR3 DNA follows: TGTGCCAGTAGCAAAGGACAGGGGCCAGGCTCCTACAATGAGCAGTTCTTC.

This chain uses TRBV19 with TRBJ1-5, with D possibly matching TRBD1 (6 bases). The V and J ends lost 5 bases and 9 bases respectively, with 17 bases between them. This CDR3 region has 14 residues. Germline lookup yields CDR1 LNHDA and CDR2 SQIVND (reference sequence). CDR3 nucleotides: TGTGCCAGTAGTTCCCAAGGGGGGCAACTGCCCCAGCATTTT. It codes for CASSSQGGQLPQHF.

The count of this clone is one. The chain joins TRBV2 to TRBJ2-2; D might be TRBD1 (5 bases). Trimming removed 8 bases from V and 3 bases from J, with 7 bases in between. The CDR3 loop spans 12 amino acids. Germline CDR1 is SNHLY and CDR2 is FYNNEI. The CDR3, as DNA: TGTGCCAGCGGCAGGGACACCGGGGAGCTGTTTTTT. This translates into CASGRDTGELFF.

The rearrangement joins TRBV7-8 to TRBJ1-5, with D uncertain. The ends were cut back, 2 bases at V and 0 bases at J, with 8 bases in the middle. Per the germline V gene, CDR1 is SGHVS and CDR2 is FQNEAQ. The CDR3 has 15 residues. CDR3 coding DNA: TGTGCCAGCAGCTTAAGTGCCGCTAGCAATCAGCCCCAGCATTTT. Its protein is CASSLSAASNQPQHF.

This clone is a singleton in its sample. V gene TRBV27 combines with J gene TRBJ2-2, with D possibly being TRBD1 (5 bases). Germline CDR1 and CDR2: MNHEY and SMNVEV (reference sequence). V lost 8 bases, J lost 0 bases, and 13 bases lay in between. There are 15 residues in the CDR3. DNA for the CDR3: TGTGCCAGCTTACAGGACGGAGCGAACACCGGGGAGCTGTTTTTT. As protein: CASLQDGANTGELFF.

The CDR3 sequence: CASSLGGTGAGELFF. CDR3 DNA sequence: TGTGCCAGCAGCTTAGGCGGGACAGGGGCCGGGGAGCTGTTTTTT. The chain joins TRBV7-2 to TRBJ2-2; TRBD1 matches 10 bases. Germline-derived CDR1 and CDR2 are SGHTA and FQGNSA. V shed 1 base, J shed 6 bases, and the junction held 2 bases outside the gene matches. The CDR3 runs to 15 residues.

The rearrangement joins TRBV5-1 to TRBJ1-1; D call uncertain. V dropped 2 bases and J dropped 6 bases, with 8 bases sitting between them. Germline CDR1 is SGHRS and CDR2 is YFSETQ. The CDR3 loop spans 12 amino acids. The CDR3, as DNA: TGCGCCAGCAGCTTAACAGATTCTGAAGCTTTCTTT. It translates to CASSLTDSEAFF.

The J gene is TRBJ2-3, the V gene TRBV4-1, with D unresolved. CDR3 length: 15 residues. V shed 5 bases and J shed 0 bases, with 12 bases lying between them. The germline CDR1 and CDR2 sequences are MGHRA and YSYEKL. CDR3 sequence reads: CASSKTSTSTDTQYF. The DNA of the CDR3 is TGCGCCAGCAGCAAGACGTCTACTAGCACAGATACGCAGTATTTT.

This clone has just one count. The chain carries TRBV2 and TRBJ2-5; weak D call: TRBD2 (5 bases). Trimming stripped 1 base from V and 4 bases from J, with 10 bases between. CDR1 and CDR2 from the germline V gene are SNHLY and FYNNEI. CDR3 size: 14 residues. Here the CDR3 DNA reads TGTGCCAGCAGTGAAGGGGCGGGCGGAGAGACCCAGTACTTC. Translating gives CASSEGAGGETQYF.

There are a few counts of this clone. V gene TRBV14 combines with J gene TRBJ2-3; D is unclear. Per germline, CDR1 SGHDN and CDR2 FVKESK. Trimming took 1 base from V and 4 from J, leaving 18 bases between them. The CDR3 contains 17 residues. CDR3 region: CASSQVLGWYRSDTQYF. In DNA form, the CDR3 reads TGTGCCAGCAGCCAAGTTCTTGGGTGGTATCGTTCAGATACGCAGTATTTT.

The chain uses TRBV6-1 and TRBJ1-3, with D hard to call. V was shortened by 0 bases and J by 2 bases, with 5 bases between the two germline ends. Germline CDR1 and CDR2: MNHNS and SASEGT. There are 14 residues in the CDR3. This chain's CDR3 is CASSEAGTGNTIYF. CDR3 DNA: TGTGCCAGCAGTGAAGCTGGGACTGGAAACACCATATATTTT.

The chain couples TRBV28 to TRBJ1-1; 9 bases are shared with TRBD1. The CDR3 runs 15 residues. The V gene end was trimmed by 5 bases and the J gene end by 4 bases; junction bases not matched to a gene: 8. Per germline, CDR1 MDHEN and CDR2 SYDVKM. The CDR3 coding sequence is TGTGCCAGCAGTCGAACGGGACAGGGAGGCACTGAAGCTTTCTTT. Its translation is CASSRTGQGGTEAFF.

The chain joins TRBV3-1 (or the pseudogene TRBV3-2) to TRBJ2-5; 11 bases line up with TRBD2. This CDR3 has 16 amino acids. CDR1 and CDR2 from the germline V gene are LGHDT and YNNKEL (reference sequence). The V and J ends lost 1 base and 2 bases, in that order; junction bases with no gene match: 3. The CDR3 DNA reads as TGTGCCAGCAGCCAAGCTCTAGCGGGGGGACAAGAGACCCAGTACTTC. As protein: CASSQALAGGQETQYF.

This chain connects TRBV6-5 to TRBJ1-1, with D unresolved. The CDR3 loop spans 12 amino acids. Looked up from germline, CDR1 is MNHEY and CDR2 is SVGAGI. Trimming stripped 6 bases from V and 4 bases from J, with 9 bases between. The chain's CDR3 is CASRHLGTEAFF. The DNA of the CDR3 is TGTGCCAGCAGGCACTTAGGCACTGAAGCTTTCTTT.

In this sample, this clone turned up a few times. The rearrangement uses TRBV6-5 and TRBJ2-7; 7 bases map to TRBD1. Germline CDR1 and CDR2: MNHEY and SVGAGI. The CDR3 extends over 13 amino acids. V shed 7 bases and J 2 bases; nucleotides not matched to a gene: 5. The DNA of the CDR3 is TGTGCCAGCAATCGGCAGGGGGCCTACGAGCAGTACTTC. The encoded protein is CASNRQGAYEQYF.

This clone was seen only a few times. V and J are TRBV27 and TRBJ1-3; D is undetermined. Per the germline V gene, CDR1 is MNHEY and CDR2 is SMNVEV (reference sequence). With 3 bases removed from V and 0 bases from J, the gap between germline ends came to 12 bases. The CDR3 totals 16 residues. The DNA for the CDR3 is TGTGCCAGCAGTTTGGCCGGCAGGTTCTCTGGAAACACCATATATTTT. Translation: CASSLAGRFSGNTIYF.

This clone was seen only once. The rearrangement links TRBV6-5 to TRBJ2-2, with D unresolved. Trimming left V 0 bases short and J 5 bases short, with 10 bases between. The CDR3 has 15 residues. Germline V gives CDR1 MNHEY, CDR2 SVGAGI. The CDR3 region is CASSYSTWGTGELFF. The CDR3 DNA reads TGTGCCAGCAGTTACTCGACATGGGGAACCGGGGAGCTGTTTTTT.

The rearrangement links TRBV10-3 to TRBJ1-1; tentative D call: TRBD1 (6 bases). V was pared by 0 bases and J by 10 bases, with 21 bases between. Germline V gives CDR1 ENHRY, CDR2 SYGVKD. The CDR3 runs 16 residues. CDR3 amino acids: CAISESGSRGNDRAFF. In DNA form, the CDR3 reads TGTGCCATCAGTGAGTCGGGGTCCAGGGGTAATGATCGAGCTTTCTTT.

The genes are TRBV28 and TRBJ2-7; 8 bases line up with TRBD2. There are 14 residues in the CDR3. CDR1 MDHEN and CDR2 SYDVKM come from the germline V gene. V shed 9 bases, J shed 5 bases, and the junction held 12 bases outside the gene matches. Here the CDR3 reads CASMSGSALHEQYF. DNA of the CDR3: TGTGCCAGTATGAGCGGGAGCGCGTTACACGAGCAGTACTTC.

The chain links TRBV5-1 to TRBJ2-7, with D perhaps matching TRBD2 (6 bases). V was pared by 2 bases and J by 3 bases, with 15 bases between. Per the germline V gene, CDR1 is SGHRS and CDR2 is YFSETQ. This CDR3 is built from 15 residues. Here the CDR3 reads CASSLTSGAYYEQYF. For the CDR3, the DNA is TGCGCCAGCAGCTTAACCTCGGGAGCTTACTACGAGCAGTACTTC.

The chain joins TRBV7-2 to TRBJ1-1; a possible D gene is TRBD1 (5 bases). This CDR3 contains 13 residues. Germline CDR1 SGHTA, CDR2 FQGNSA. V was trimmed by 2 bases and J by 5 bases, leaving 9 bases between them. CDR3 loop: CASSLIEGTEAFF. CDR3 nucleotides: TGTGCCAGCAGCTTAATTGAGGGGACTGAAGCTTTCTTT. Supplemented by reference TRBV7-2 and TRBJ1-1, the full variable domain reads GAGVSQSPSNKVTEKGKDVELRCDPISGHTALYWYRQSLGQGLEFLIYFQGNSAPDKSGLPSDRFSAERTGGSVSTLTIQRTQQEDSAVYLCASSLIEGTEAFFGQGTRLTVV.